This is a list of T cell receptor beta chains from one sample in a study of T-cell memory formation after mild COVID-19. A single record per CDR3 protein comes from TCRdb applying MiXCR to the 5' RACE reads. The sample shows some 30,000 distinct CDR3 sequences, just under 7.5% of them seen only once. The sample comprised PBMCs or a T cell subset sorted from them (not recorded which). Source of these receptors: an adult woman who had mild COVID-19 (a few samples of this study predate the infection). Cell type and time point are not known. Both conserved end residues are part of each CDR3. Fields, in order: clone size, J gene, CDR3 length, V gene, D gene, CDR3 DNA, CDR3 protein. A D gene is named only where the DNA matches it firmly. Size is stated for part of the rows, as once, few or many counts, or as a class when the clone is expanded.

many	TRBJ2-3	16	TRBV5-1	TRBD1	TGCGCCAGCAGCCCCGGACAGGACCCCTACACAGATACGCAGTATTTT	CASSPGQDPYTDTQYF
medium-sized	TRBJ1-5	14	TRBV20-1	NA	TGCAGTGCGGTAAGGGGTCCAAGCAATCAGCCCCAGCATTTT	CSAVRGPSNQPQHF
NA	TRBJ1-6	13	TRBV19	TRBD1	TGTGCCAGTGTCGGACAGGGGAATTCACCCCTCCACTTT	CASVGQGNSPLHF
many	TRBJ1-1	16	TRBV5-1	NA	TGCGCCAGCAGGCGAGAAGAGGGCTTGAGGAACACTGAAGCTTTCTTT	CASRREEGLRNTEAFF
many	TRBJ2-2	14	TRBV7-8	TRBD2	TGTGCCAGCAGCCACCGGGAGGTCGCCGGGGAGCTGTTTTTT	CASSHREVAGELFF
many	TRBJ1-5	15	TRBV19	NA	TGTGCCAGTAAAAACCAACCGCAGGGGTCACAGCCCCAGCATTTT	CASKNQPQGSQPQHF
many	TRBJ2-3	15	TRBV6-4	TRBD2	TGTGCCAGCAGTGCGACTAGCGGGGGATCAGATACGCAGTATTTT	CASSATSGGSDTQYF
many	TRBJ1-1	16	TRBV4-2	NA	TGTGCCAGCAGCCAATCCGGGCGGCAGATGAACACTGAAGCTTTCTTT	CASSQSGRQMNTEAFF
many	TRBJ2-3	17	TRBV27	TRBD2	TGTGCCAGCAGTTTAAGCGGGGGGGCATCATTAACAGATACGCAGTATTTT	CASSLSGGASLTDTQYF
NA	TRBJ2-3	16	TRBV5-1	TRBD2	TGCGCCAGCAGCTTGGTTCTAGCGGGGCTCACAGATACGCAGTATTTT	CASSLVLAGLTDTQYF
many	TRBJ2-7	16	TRBV9	NA	TGTGCCAGCAGCGTAGACCACGGGTCAGGAACCTACGAGCAGTACTTC	CASSVDHGSGTYEQYF
many	TRBJ2-6	15	TRBV4-1	NA	TGCGCCAGCAGCCAAGAAGCCTCTGGGGCCAACGTCCTGACTTTC	CASSQEASGANVLTF
many	TRBJ2-1	12	TRBV6-6	NA	TGTGCCAGCAGTTACTTCTACAATGAGCAGTTCTTC	CASSYFYNEQFF
many	TRBJ2-5	14	TRBV5-1	NA	TGCGCCAGCAGCTTGGAAGGCAGGCAAGAGACCCAGTACTTC	CASSLEGRQETQYF
many	TRBJ2-7	15	TRBV5-1	TRBD1	TGCGCCAGCAGCAACCCCGGGACAGATCACTACGAGCAGTACTTC	CASSNPGTDHYEQYF
many	TRBJ1-1	14	TRBV11-2	TRBD1	TGTGCCAGCAGCCCCCGGGACAGGAACACTGAAGCTTTCTTT	CASSPRDRNTEAFF
many	TRBJ2-5	15	TRBV20-1	NA	TGCAGTGCAAATGGTATTTGGGGGGGCGGAGAGACCCAGTACTTC	CSANGIWGGGETQYF
many	TRBJ2-7	16	TRBV24-1	TRBD1	TGTGCCACCAGTGATTTTGGAAGGACAGGGTTCTACGAGCAGTACTTC	CATSDFGRTGFYEQYF
many	TRBJ1-1	14	TRBV9	NA	TGTGCCAGCAGCGCAGGGCCAGTGAACACTGAAGCTTTCTTT	CASSAGPVNTEAFF
many	TRBJ2-5	14	TRBV30	TRBD2	TGTGCCTGGAGTGGGACTAGCACACAAGAGACCCAGTACTTC	CAWSGTSTQETQYF
few	TRBJ2-7	13	TRBV12-3/TRBV12-4	NA	TGTGCCAGTGGGGGCTTATCCTCCTACGAGCAGTACTTC	CASGGLSSYEQYF
many	TRBJ1-3	13	TRBV7-2	NA	TGTGCCAGCAGTGTAGGGTACGGAAACACCATATATTTT	CASSVGYGNTIYF
many	TRBJ2-5	17	TRBV5-1	TRBD2	TGCGCCAGCAGCTTTAATTTACTAGCGGCGTCCCAAGAGACCCAGTACTTC	CASSFNLLAASQETQYF
NA	TRBJ2-7	14	TRBV28	TRBD2	TGTGCCAGCAGTCCGACTAGCGGGATCTACGAGCAGTACTTC	CASSPTSGIYEQYF
many	TRBJ1-6	16	TRBV27	NA	TGTGCCAGCAGTTTAGGACATAGCTCCTATAATTCACCCCTCCACTTT	CASSLGHSSYNSPLHF
many	TRBJ1-2	15	TRBV5-5	TRBD1	TGTGCCAGCAGCCACACCCCCCGGGACAGCGATCGCTACACCTTC	CASSHTPRDSDRYTF
many	TRBJ1-2	12	TRBV27	TRBD1	TGTGCCAGCAGTTTAACAGGGGTTGGCTACACCTTC	CASSLTGVGYTF
many	TRBJ2-7	13	TRBV29-1	NA	TGCAGCGTGAGTCCCGGGACGGGCTACGAGCAGTACTTC	CSVSPGTGYEQYF
many	TRBJ2-7	15	TRBV7-2	TRBD1	TGTGCCAGCAGCCCGATTCGGGACAGTCACCGCGAGCAGTACTTC	CASSPIRDSHREQYF
many	TRBJ1-2	12	TRBV20-1	NA	TGCAGTGCTAGCGGAGCTAACTATGGCTACACCTTC	CSASGANYGYTF
NA	TRBJ2-7	14	TRBV3-1	NA	TGTGCCAGCAGCCAAAGATACCGGGACTACGAGCAGTACTTC	CASSQRYRDYEQYF
many	TRBJ2-3	14	TRBV5-1	NA	TGCGCCAGCAGTAAGTCGAGATACACAGATACGCAGTATTTT	CASSKSRYTDTQYF
few	TRBJ2-7	12	TRBV30	NA	TGTGCCTGGAGTGTATCTTTTGGGGAGCAGTACTTC	CAWSVSFGEQYF
few	TRBJ1-5	22	TRBV12-2	NA	TGTGCAAGTCGCTTAGTTTGGGTTAAGGGATCTACAATTTTCGATAGCAATCAGCCCCAGCATTTT	CASRLVWVKGSTIFDSNQPQHF
NA	TRBJ2-1	12	TRBV6-2/TRBV6-3	NA	TGTGCCAGCAGACTCCGGGTTAATGAGCAGTTCTTC	CASRLRVNEQFF
many	TRBJ2-7	16	TRBV9	TRBD2	TGTGCCAGCAGCGTCGGACTAGCGGGGGGGCATAACGAGCAGTACTTC	CASSVGLAGGHNEQYF
many	TRBJ2-7	15	TRBV9	TRBD1	TGTGCCAGCAGCGTACGGACAGGGGCTTCGTTCGAGCAGTACTTC	CASSVRTGASFEQYF
few	TRBJ1-2	14	TRBV19	NA	TGTGCCAGTAGTATGTGGGGCCCCGCTGAGGGCTACACCTTC	CASSMWGPAEGYTF
many	TRBJ2-1	20	TRBV5-1	TRBD1	TGCGCCAGCAGCTTGGCCGATGGGGACAGGGGGAACAATCACTACAATGAGCAGTTCTTC	CASSLADGDRGNNHYNEQFF
many	TRBJ2-2	17	TRBV29-1	NA	TGCAGCGTTTGGTCCGATTCGGAGTTCGCGAACACCGGGGAGCTGTTTTTT	CSVWSDSEFANTGELFF
many	TRBJ1-6	14	TRBV7-9	NA	TGTGCCTGCAGCCCAACAGGGCAGGATTCACCCCTCCACTTT	CACSPTGQDSPLHF
many	TRBJ1-6	16	TRBV6-2/TRBV6-3	NA	TGTGCCAGCAGTAAAATACAGGACGCCCCGAATTCACCCCTCCACTTT	CASSKIQDAPNSPLHF
NA	TRBJ1-2	14	TRBV15	NA	TGTGCCACCAGCAGAGATCCTGGGGACTATGGCTACACCTTC	CATSRDPGDYGYTF
many	TRBJ2-7	15	TRBV25-1	TRBD1	TGTGCCAGCAGTGAGCGGACAGGACCCAAAAACGAGCAGTACTTC	CASSERTGPKNEQYF
many	TRBJ1-1	13	TRBV12-3/TRBV12-4	NA	TGTGCCAGCAGTTTCGCAGGGTACACTGAAGCTTTCTTT	CASSFAGYTEAFF